What follows are 23 T cell receptor beta chains derived from one specimen sequenced in a study of shared clonotypes between healthy human individuals. Libraries were prepared by immunoSEQ multiplex PCR; TCRdb keeps only in-frame clonotypes and omits some of them. The repertoire includes millions of clones, around nine tenths of them detected once, and more than 0.12% sits in the top ten. The sample comprised naive CD4+ T cells sorted from blood. Stated subset: CD45RA+ positively selected. The receptors shown here come from a man in his late teens or twenties in good health.

The chain links TRBV2 to TRBJ1-1; D might be TRBD1 (6 bases). Germline values: CDR1 SNHLY, CDR2 FYNNEI. V shed 5 bases and J shed 10 bases, with 11 bases lying between them. The CDR3 covers 11 residues. CDR3 nucleotide sequence: TGTGCCAGCAGTCAACAGGGCCCAGCTTTCTTT. Its translation: CASSQQGPAFF.

The rearrangement uses TRBV5-6 and TRBJ2-5; no definite D call. Looked up from germline, CDR1 is SGHDT and CDR2 is YYEEEE. Trimming pared 0 bases from V and 4 bases from J, leaving 10 bases between. The CDR3 has 14 residues. CDR3 sequence reads: CASSLDVPGETQYF. The DNA of the CDR3 is TGTGCCAGCAGCTTGGATGTCCCCGGAGAGACCCAGTACTTC.

The genes are TRBV6-1 and TRBJ1-5; unclear D gene. V lost 7 bases and J 9 bases, leaving 16 bases between the germline ends. The CDR3 totals 13 residues. Germline V lookup: CDR1 MNHNS, CDR2 SASEGT. In DNA form, the CDR3 reads TGTGCCAGCATCGGCAGTTCCCCTAGGCCCCAGCATTTT. Translation gives CASIGSSPRPQHF.

The V call is TRBV5-1, the J call TRBJ2-7; D unresolved. V was clipped by 0 bases and J by 1 base, with 11 bases between them. This CDR3 spans 15 amino acids. The germline V gene has CDR1 SGHRS and CDR2 YFSETQ. The CDR3 nucleotides read TGCGCCAGCAGCTTGGGGACGCTTATATCCTACGAGCAGTACTTC. Its protein is CASSLGTLISYEQYF.

This sequence joins TRBV10-2 and TRBJ2-1; D remains ambiguous. The germline V gene encodes CDR1 WSHSY and CDR2 SAAADI. The V and J ends lost 10 bases and 0 bases respectively, with 19 bases between them. The CDR3 has 16 amino acids. The CDR3 DNA is TGCGCCACTCTTTCCCCCCAGGACGTCTCCTACAATGAGCAGTTCTTC. This gives the protein CATLSPQDVSYNEQFF.

The chain carries TRBV6-1 and TRBJ2-1; D is perhaps TRBD2 (6 bases). CDR3 length: 13 residues. Germline lookup yields CDR1 MNHNS and CDR2 SASEGT. V lost 3 bases and J 10 bases, leaving 13 bases between the germline ends. The CDR3 DNA is TGTGCCAGCAGTGAGGGGGGAATAAGAGAGCAGTTCTTC. Amino acids: CASSEGGIREQFF.

J is TRBJ2-3 and V is TRBV15; 11 bases line up with TRBD2. The CDR3 runs 16 residues. V was pared by 0 bases and J by 6 bases, with 5 bases of the junction left unmatched. Germline V gives CDR1 LNHNV, CDR2 YYDKDF (reference sequence). CDR3 sequence (DNA): TGTGCCACCAGCAGAGAGACTAGCGGGGTTTCGGATACGCAGTATTTT. It specifies CATSRETSGVSDTQYF.

This chain connects TRBV10-2 to TRBJ1-2, with D possibly TRBD1 on 6 matching bases. The V and J ends lost 3 bases and 7 bases respectively, with 15 bases between them. Germline V gives CDR1 WSHSY, CDR2 SAAADI. This CDR3 contains 14 residues. In DNA form, the CDR3 reads TGCGCCAGCAGTGACCCGGGGGCAGTCGGTGGCTACACCTTC. Amino acid sequence: CASSDPGAVGGYTF.

The chain is built from TRBV7-2 and TRBJ2-3, with 9 bases fitting TRBD1. Germline lookup yields CDR1 SGHTA and CDR2 FQGNSA. This CDR3 has 16 amino acids. V gave up 5 bases and J gave up 0 bases; unmatched junction bases: 6. This CDR3 is CASSKQGATSTDTQYF. As DNA, the CDR3 is TGTGCCAGCAGCAAACAGGGGGCCACTAGCACAGATACGCAGTATTTT.

The chain carries TRBV12-5 and TRBJ2-5; the D gene is possibly TRBD2 (7 bases). V was trimmed by 2 bases and J by 4 bases, leaving 17 bases between them. The length of the CDR3 is 16 residues. Germline V gene lookup returns CDR1 LGHNT and CDR2 FRNRAP. The CDR3 nucleotides read TGTGCTAGTGGTTTGACAAAAGGGGGGGCCCCAGAGACCCAGTACTTC. Its protein product is CASGLTKGGAPETQYF.

The chain recombines TRBV9 with TRBJ2-3; 9 positions agree with TRBD2. CDR1 SGDLS and CDR2 YYNGEE come from the germline V gene. The CDR3 length is 16 residues. V lost 3 bases to trimming and J lost 2 bases; unmatched junction nucleotides: 7. This CDR3 is CASSARAGGYTDTQYF. The CDR3, as DNA: TGTGCCAGCAGCGCCCGAGCGGGGGGATACACAGATACGCAGTATTTT. Combining the CDR3 with reference TRBV9 and TRBJ2-3 gives the whole variable domain DSGVTQTPKHLITATGQRVTLRCSPRSGDLSVYWYQQSLDQGLQFLIQYYNGEERAKGNILERFSAQQFPDLHSELNLSSLELGDSALYFCASSARAGGYTDTQYFGPGTRLTVL.

On this clone itself: The same CDR3 also results from other DNA sequences found in this sample. As DNA, the CDR3 is TGTGCCAGCAGCCCCTGGACCCGCACAGATACGCAGTATTTT. This translates into CASSPWTRTDTQYF. The chain uses TRBV7-2 and TRBJ2-3; the D is unclear. Trimming took 5 bases from V and 1 from J, leaving 10 bases between them. Germline V gene lookup returns CDR1 SGHTA and CDR2 FQGNSA. The CDR3 has 14 residues.

V is TRBV2 and J is TRBJ2-1; 11 bases fit TRBD1. The germline V gene encodes CDR1 SNHLY and CDR2 FYNNEI. The ends lost 4 bases at V and 3 bases at J; junction bases unmatched: 5. The CDR3 contains 16 residues. The CDR3 DNA reads TGTGCCAGCAGTGGACGGACAGGGGGCGTCTACAATGAGCAGTTCTTC. Protein product: CASSGRTGGVYNEQFF.

The rearrangement joins TRBV5-1 to TRBJ2-3, with 13 bases lining up with TRBD2. CDR1 and CDR2 (germline): SGHRS, YFSETQ. The CDR3 has 17 residues. Trimming took 4 bases from V and 0 from J; bases not matched to a gene: 5. The CDR3 DNA sequence: TGCGCCAGCAGCCCGGGACTAGCGGGAACTAGCACAGATACGCAGTATTTT. Translated: CASSPGLAGTSTDTQYF.

The V gene is TRBV15, the J gene TRBJ1-5, with 9 bases that match TRBD1. The length of the CDR3 is 15 residues. With V trimmed by 5 bases and J by 4 bases, 6 bases remained unmatched. Looked up from germline, CDR1 is LNHNV and CDR2 is YYDKDF (reference sequence). CDR3 sequence: CATSSTGGSNQPQHF. The CDR3 coding sequence is TGTGCCACCAGCTCCACAGGGGGCTCGAATCAGCCCCAGCATTTT.

This clone has a handful of counts. This specimen includes other DNA sequences encoding the same CDR3. The V and J genes are TRBV5-1 and TRBJ1-2; no clear D. Germline CDR1 and CDR2: SGHRS and YFSETQ. This CDR3 region has 13 residues. V dropped 3 bases and J dropped 4 bases, with 10 bases sitting between them. In DNA form, the CDR3 reads TGCGCCAGCAGCTCAGACGGGTCCTATGGCTACACCTTC. This sequence encodes CASSSDGSYGYTF.

This chain uses TRBV5-1 with TRBJ2-1; 7 bases agree with TRBD1. This CDR3 has 13 residues. J gave up 5 bases and V 4 bases, and 3 bases lay outside the gene matches. Germline V CDR1 and CDR2: SGHRS, YFSETQ. CDR3 loop: CASSEGQHNEQFF. The CDR3 bases are TGCGCCAGCAGCGAGGGACAGCACAATGAGCAGTTCTTC. Full variable domain (missing parts from reference TRBV5-1 and TRBJ2-1): KAGVTQTPRYLIKTRGQQVTLSCSPISGHRSVSWYQQTPGQGLQFLFEYFSETQRNKGNFPGRFSGRQFSNSRSEMNVSTLELGDSALYLCASSEGQHNEQFFGPGTRLTVL.

V usage is TRBV18 and J usage is TRBJ1-2, with D hard to call. Germline V gene lookup returns CDR1 KGHSH and CDR2 LQKENI. The germline V and J ends were trimmed by 5 bases and 3 bases, with 10 bases remaining between them. The CDR3 contains 13 residues. The DNA of the CDR3 is TGTGCCAGCTCATCCAATAGGGACTATGGCTACACCTTC. Protein product: CASSSNRDYGYTF.

The V call is TRBV9, the J call TRBJ2-3; the match to TRBD1 covers 8 bases. The CDR3 is 18 residues long. The germline V gene has CDR1 SGDLS and CDR2 YYNGEE. V gave up 2 bases and J gave up 0 bases; unmatched junction bases: 11. As DNA, the CDR3 is TGTGCCAGCAGCGTTGACAGGGGAAGAGCCCCTAGCACAGATACGCAGTATTTT. Translation: CASSVDRGRAPSTDTQYF.

The rearrangement joins TRBV10-3 to TRBJ2-2, with D perhaps assigned TRBD1 or TRBD2 (5 bases each). The CDR3 totals 14 residues. Trimming took off 5 bases at V and 7 bases at J, with 14 bases between the two ends. Germline CDR1 reads ENHRY; CDR2 reads SYGVKD. The CDR3 reads CAISNGTSGGELFF. The CDR3 DNA sequence: TGTGCCATCAGTAATGGGACCTCGGGCGGGGAGCTGTTTTTT.

This sequence joins TRBV19 and TRBJ2-1, with TRBD2 matching over 10 bases. Germline V lookup: CDR1 LNHDA, CDR2 SQIVND (reference sequence). With V trimmed by 3 bases and J by 8 bases, 10 bases remained unmatched. The CDR3 sequence is 16 residues long. In nucleotides, the CDR3 is TGTGCCAGTAGTATGATGGTAGGACTAGCGGAGGATGAGCAGTTCTTC. It is translated as CASSMMVGLAEDEQFF.

The chain recombines TRBV2 with TRBJ2-7; the match to TRBD1 covers 9 bases. This CDR3 comprises 13 residues. J lost 7 bases, V lost 4 bases, and 5 bases had no gene match. Germline V gives CDR1 SNHLY, CDR2 FYNNEI. The chain's CDR3 is CASSGEGTGEQYF. The DNA of the CDR3 is TGTGCCAGCAGTGGAGAGGGGACAGGGGAGCAGTACTTC.

This clone came up once. Different DNA sequences within this sample yield the same CDR3. The CDR3 region is CASSLGRGGTEAFF. CDR3 nucleotide sequence: TGCGCCAGCAGCTTGGGCAGGGGTGGAACTGAAGCTTTCTTT. The V and J genes are TRBV5-1 and TRBJ1-1; tentatively, D is TRBD1 (6 bases). Germline V gives CDR1 SGHRS, CDR2 YFSETQ. V was clipped by 0 bases and J by 5 bases, with 11 bases between them. The CDR3 contains 14 residues.